This T cell receptor beta chain was sequenced in a study of regulatory T cells in long-lasting Graves disease. On the study more broadly: Freshly diagnosed Graves' patients had used antithyroid drugs for under 3 months.

About this clonotype itself: Antigen unknown.

Study conclusions and caveats: Persistent disease showed a preference for TRBV28, TRBJ1-2 and TRBJ2-5. Graves' patients with persistent disease showed TCR diversity lower than patients newly diagnosed.

Looked up from germline, CDR1 is KGHDR and CDR2 is SFDVKD. V lost 4 bases and J lost 1; bases outside the gene matches: 10. The CDR3 length is 19 residues. Assembly of TCR beta libraries relied on iRepertoire HTBI primers together with Arm-PCR of CDR3 regions. TCRdb recomputed calls from the multiplex PCR reads with MiXCR, one row per CDR3 protein. The repertoire consists of roughly 430,000 distinct CDR3 sequences, with over 15% occurring once and the leading ten covering about 10%. Time point noted: newly diagnosed GD, antithyroid drugs for less than 3 months. Extracted RNA from PBMCs served as the source of the TCR library. The sample was also linked to a second study, of T cells in Graves' hyperthyroidism and ophthalmopathy. As that study records: Stability of Graves' hyperthyroidism was defined as absent ophthalmopathy progression within 18 months.

Specimen: peripheral blood mononuclear cells (PBMCs), collected at new diagnosis, from a patient treated with antithyroid drugs. The sequence derives from a woman aged 25 to 39 with Graves disease. J is TRBJ2-3 and V is TRBV24-1; 13 nucleotides agree with TRBD2. The CDR3: CATSDAGTSGMGGTDTQYF. Here the CDR3 DNA reads TGTGCCACCAGTGACGCCGGGACTAGCGGGATGGGGGGCACAGATACGCAGTATTTT.